These 17 T cell receptor beta chains were sequenced from one sample in a study of CD8+CD57+ T cells in acquired aplastic anemia. TCR beta VDJ and CDR3 profiling used genomic DNA as template. TCRdb fed the reads into MiXCR, producing one record per CDR3 protein. Here the sample spans under 200,000 distinct CDR3 sequences, under 75% being singletons. Sequenced sample: sorted CD4+, CD8+, or CD8+CD57+ T cells (not recorded which) from PBMCs. The receptors were gathered from a human donor in good health.

The chain recombines TRBV10-3 with TRBJ1-6; TRBD1 is a possible D gene (5 bases). The germline V gene encodes CDR1 ENHRY and CDR2 SYGVKD. The V gene lost 4 bases and the J gene lost 10 bases, with 14 bases spanning the gap. This CDR3 is 14 amino acids long. DNA of the CDR3: TGTGCCATCAGTGCTGGGGGAGAAAAGTCACCCCTCCACTTT. Translation gives CAISAGGEKSPLHF.

A single count supports this clonotype. The rearrangement joins TRBV5-1 to TRBJ2-1; maybe TRBD2 (6 bases). This CDR3 is built from 16 residues. CDR1 and CDR2 (germline): SGHRS, YFSETQ. V was cut by 2 bases and J by 2 bases, with 14 bases left in between. CDR3 bases: TGCGCCAGCAGCTTTACCGGGGGAACCACCTACAATGAGCAGTTCTTC. The encoded protein is CASSFTGGTTYNEQFF.

This sequence joins TRBV20-1 and TRBJ1-1, with a possible D match to TRBD1 (5 bases). The CDR3 sequence is 12 residues long. The ends were cut back, 8 bases at V and 5 bases at J, with 15 bases in the middle. Germline assignment: CDR1 DFQATT and CDR2 SNEGSKA (reference sequence). The CDR3 region is CSTWGVGTEAFF. CDR3 DNA: TGCAGTACTTGGGGCGTGGGGACTGAAGCTTTCTTT.

The chain links TRBV7-4 to TRBJ2-5; D call uncertain. The CDR3 runs 13 residues. The germline V gene has CDR1 SGHVT and CDR2 SQSDAQ. Trimming stripped 6 bases from V and 5 bases from J, with 13 bases between. This chain's CDR3 is CASSDRVWETQYF. The CDR3 DNA follows: TGTGCCAGCAGTGACCGTGTATGGGAGACCCAGTACTTC.

This sequence joins TRBV6-5 and TRBJ2-5; D not certain. Germline V gives CDR1 MNHEY, CDR2 SVGAGI. This CDR3 contains 11 residues. V lost 5 bases and J 4 bases, leaving 5 bases between the germline ends. CDR3 loop: CASSKRETQYF. The CDR3 DNA reads as TGTGCCAGCAGTAAACGAGAGACCCAGTACTTC.

Written as DNA, the CDR3 is TGCAGTGCTAGAGGAGAGACTAGCGGGACCGAGGTACAAGAGACCCAGTACTTC. Protein product: CSARGETSGTEVQETQYF. This chain joins TRBV20-1 and TRBJ2-5; 11 nucleotides align to TRBD2. The CDR3 has 18 residues. Per germline, CDR1 DFQATT and CDR2 SNEGSKA (reference sequence). V shed 1 base, J shed 2 bases, and the junction held 12 bases outside the gene matches.

The rearrangement uses TRBV10-3 and TRBJ2-7, with 10 bases aligning to TRBD1. The CDR3 covers 14 residues. The ends lost 6 bases at V and 2 bases at J; junction bases unmatched: 4. The V gene's germline CDR1 is ENHRY and CDR2 SYGVKD. DNA of the CDR3: TGTGCCATCAGCGACGGGACAGGGGCCTACGAGCAGTACTTC. Its translation: CAISDGTGAYEQYF.

In this sample, this clonotype turned up a few times. DNA of the CDR3: TGTGCCAGCAGCCTTGGGTCGCTAGCGGGATCTTGGGGGCAGTACTTC. Its protein is CASSLGSLAGSWGQYF. The chain carries TRBV7-2 and TRBJ2-7; TRBD2 matches 9 bases. The germline gives CDR1 SGHTA, CDR2 FQGNSA. With 5 bases clipped from V and 9 bases from J, the junction kept 17 bases outside the gene matches. The CDR3 runs 16 residues.

The chain joins TRBV20-1 to TRBJ1-6, with D hard to call. Germline V gene data show CDR1 as DFQATT and CDR2 as SNEGSKA (reference sequence). This CDR3 has 13 amino acids. Trimming stripped 3 bases from V and 9 bases from J, with 12 bases between. In DNA, the CDR3 is TGCAGTGCTAGGGACTCAGCTAGTTCACCCCTCCACTTT. It translates to CSARDSASSPLHF.

This clonotype has a count of ten or more. V usage is TRBV11-2 and J usage is TRBJ1-1; a weak D match, TRBD1 (5 bases). The V gene's germline CDR1 is SGHAT and CDR2 FQNNGV. CDR3 length: 18 residues. The V and J ends lost 1 base and 0 bases respectively, with 18 bases between them. CDR3 in amino acids: CASSLVVWEQELNTEAFF. The CDR3 nucleotides are TGTGCCAGCAGCTTAGTAGTGTGGGAACAGGAGCTGAACACTGAAGCTTTCTTT.

This clonotype showed up many times. This chain connects TRBV24-1 to TRBJ2-3; the D is unclear. V was cut by 0 bases and J by 6 bases, with 18 bases left in between. The CDR3 consists of 17 residues. Germline-derived CDR1 and CDR2 are KGHDR and SFDVKD. CDR3 sequence (DNA): TGTGCCACCAGTGATTTGGGCGGCCCAGCCGACCAGGATACGCAGTATTTT. It yields the protein CATSDLGGPADQDTQYF.

This chain connects TRBV7-8 to TRBJ1-6; D is unclear. Per germline, CDR1 SGHVS and CDR2 FQNEAQ. Trimming removed 1 base at V and 7 bases at J, with 11 bases between. CDR3 length: 15 amino acids. CDR3 DNA sequence: TGTGCCAGCAGCTTAGAGGGTCAGCTCAATTCACCCCTCCACTTT. Encoded protein: CASSLEGQLNSPLHF.

This clonotype was seen at least ten times. The chain recombines TRBV7-6 with TRBJ2-7, with no clear D. This CDR3 has 14 residues. CDR1 and CDR2 (germline): SGHVS, FNYEAQ. V lost 3 bases, J lost 2 bases, and 11 bases lay in between. This CDR3 is CASSLGGVTYEQYF. The CDR3, as DNA: TGTGCCAGCAGCTTGGGTGGGGTCACCTACGAGCAGTACTTC.

This chain joins TRBV15 and TRBJ2-1; D gene unclear. The germline V and J ends were trimmed by 1 base and 10 bases, with 20 bases remaining between them. The V gene's germline CDR1 is LNHNV and CDR2 YYDKDF (reference sequence). CDR3 length: 16 amino acids. CDR3 sequence (DNA): TGTGCCACCAGCAGAGGCAGATACGCTCTACAGAACGAGCAGTTCTTC. This translates into CATSRGRYALQNEQFF.

This clonotype was picked up many times. V is TRBV9 and J is TRBJ2-7, with 7 nucleotides matching TRBD1. The V and J ends lost 4 bases and 3 bases, in that order; junction bases with no gene match: 10. The CDR3 is made up of 15 amino acids. Germline V gene data show CDR1 as SGDLS and CDR2 as YYNGEE. CDR3 amino acids: CASSQTPTGRYEQYF. In DNA, the CDR3 is TGTGCCAGCAGCCAAACACCGACAGGGCGCTACGAGCAGTACTTC.

The V call is TRBV9, the J call TRBJ2-5; the match to TRBD1 covers 10 bases. Germline CDR1 reads SGDLS; CDR2 reads YYNGEE. The length of the CDR3 is 15 residues. The V segment lost 3 bases and the J segment 5 bases; nucleotides outside the gene matches: 7. The chain's CDR3 is CASSGQGADVETQYF. Written as DNA, the CDR3 is TGTGCCAGCAGCGGACAGGGGGCGGATGTGGAGACCCAGTACTTC.

This clonotype has ten or more counts. In nucleotides, the CDR3 is TGTGCCAGCAGCTCAAGGGATGGCTACGAGCAGTACTTC. Amino acid sequence: CASSSRDGYEQYF. V and J are TRBV7-2 and TRBJ2-7; D is unclear. The CDR3 sequence is 13 residues long. The germline V and J ends were trimmed by 4 bases and 3 bases, with 10 bases remaining between them. Germline lookup yields CDR1 SGHTA and CDR2 FQGNSA. Full variable domain (rest looked up from reference TRBV7-2 and TRBJ2-7): GAGVSQSPSNKVTEKGKDVELRCDPISGHTALYWYRQSLGQGLEFLIYFQGNSAPDKSGLPSDRFSAERTGGSVSTLTIQRTQQEDSAVYLCASSSRDGYEQYFGPGTRLTVT.